This T cell receptor beta chain was recovered during a study of brain T cells in children with intractable seizures. Study-level results: Pre-surgery blood may have been undersampled, hiding some clones.

Clones were sequenced by immunoSEQ multiplex PCR, and TCRdb holds only the in-frame ones, with some missing. Of around 41,000 clones in the sample, 75% to 95% are singletons; the top ten hold just under 6.5%. Germline CDR1 is MDHEN and CDR2 is SYDVKM. The length of the CDR3 is 18 residues. J gave up 0 bases and V 3 bases, and 11 bases lay outside the gene matches. About this clone: Its target is not known.

Sequencing was limited to surgery cases with top T cell transcript signatures in brain tissue. This receptor was identified in a girl aged 2 to 9 with tuberous sclerosis and intractable seizures. The chain links TRBV28 to TRBJ1-2; 9 bases agree with TRBD1. The specimen comprised peripheral blood, sampled at surgery. The DNA of the CDR3 is TGTGCCAGCAGTTTCCGCGACAGGGGGGTATTATCTAACTATGGCTACACCTTC. This gives the protein CASSFRDRGVLSNYGYTF.